The 26 T cell receptor beta chains below all came from one sample that was sequenced in a study of T cell repertoires in cytomegalovirus infection. No antigens are known for them. TCRdb used MiXCR to reprocess the reads, holding one entry per CDR3 protein. This table has 110,000 to 150,000 distinct CDR3 sequences, roughly a third appearing once. Sample: CD8+ T cells from cultured PBMCs, taken from culture after CMV antigen stimulation. Receptor source: a human donor in good health (CMV status not recorded). Some clones in this sample may be carry-over from other donors' samples.

This clonotype has a handful of counts. The chain links TRBV6-2 or TRBV6-3 to TRBJ2-3; the D is unclear. This CDR3 spans 14 amino acids. V lost 2 bases to trimming and J lost 2 bases, with 8 bases between them. The V gene's germline CDR1 is MNHEY and CDR2 SVGEGT. CDR3 protein: CASSYAGYTDTQYF. CDR3 in DNA: TGTGCCAGCAGTTACGCCGGATACACAGATACGCAGTATTTT.

This clonotype appeared a few times. The genes are TRBV7-3 and TRBJ2-2, with 13 bases fitting TRBD2. The J segment lost 7 bases and the V segment lost 5 bases, leaving 4 bases of the junction unmatched. Per the germline V gene, CDR1 is SGHTA and CDR2 is FQGTGA. The CDR3 covers 15 residues. The CDR3 bases are TGTGCCAGCAGCCACGGACTAGCGGGGGACGGGGAGCTGTTTTTT. Its protein is CASSHGLAGDGELFF.

This clonotype was detected only a few times. The chain has TRBV7-8 and TRBJ2-5; D gene ambiguous. This CDR3 region has 15 residues. V was shortened by 2 bases and J by 1 base, with 11 bases between the two germline ends. Per germline, CDR1 SGHVS and CDR2 FQNEAQ. CDR3 sequence reads: CASSLSPSPQETQYF. In nucleotides, the CDR3 is TGTGCCAGCAGCTTATCCCCCTCCCCCCAAGAGACCCAGTACTTC.

The chain couples TRBV10-2 to TRBJ2-3; TRBD2 matches at 7 bases. Germline CDR1 is WSHSY and CDR2 is SAAADI. The CDR3 runs to 15 residues. The V gene end was trimmed by 3 bases and the J gene end by 6 bases; junction bases not matched to a gene: 9. CDR3 residues: CASSEVAGVNDTQYF. The CDR3 DNA reads as TGCGCCAGCAGTGAAGTAGCGGGCGTAAATGATACGCAGTATTTT.

This clonotype was seen ten or more times. The chain is built from TRBV28 and TRBJ2-5, with D unclear. Trimming took 3 bases from V and 2 from J, leaving 13 bases between them. The CDR3 sequence is 15 residues long. Per germline, CDR1 MDHEN and CDR2 SYDVKM. The CDR3, as DNA: TGTGCCAGCAGTTTTATTTTAGAGATTCAAGAGACCCAGTACTTC. Its protein product is CASSFILEIQETQYF. Full variable domain (missing parts from reference TRBV28 and TRBJ2-5): DVKVTQSSRYLVKRTGEKVFLECVQDMDHENMFWYRQDPGLGLRLIYFSYDVKMKEKGDIPEGYSVSREKKERFSLILESASTNQTSMYLCASSFILEIQETQYFGPGTRLLVL.

The rearrangement joins TRBV13 to TRBJ2-5, with 14 bases lining up with TRBD2. Germline CDR1 PRHDT, CDR2 FYEKMQ (reference sequence). The V and J ends lost 3 bases and 2 bases, in that order; junction bases with no gene match: 5. The CDR3 length is 17 residues. Written as DNA, the CDR3 is TGTGCCAGCAGCTTGGGACTAGCGGGGGACACACAAGAGACCCAGTACTTC. Encoded protein: CASSLGLAGDTQETQYF.

The rearrangement links TRBV19 to TRBJ2-7; TRBD1 matches at 7 bases. CDR1 and CDR2 from the germline V gene are LNHDA and SQIVND (reference sequence). The length of the CDR3 is 14 residues. Losses at the gene ends were 5 bases for V and 1 base for J; bases not matched to a gene: 5. The CDR3 DNA sequence: TGTGCCAGTAGTGAGACAGGGCTTTCCTACGAGCAGTACTTC. This sequence encodes CASSETGLSYEQYF.

The V and J genes are TRBV7-9 and TRBJ2-1; tentatively, D is TRBD2 (5 bases). The V end lost 5 bases, the J end lost 8 bases, and 10 bases lay between the germline ends. This CDR3 is 12 amino acids long. The germline gives CDR1 SEHNR, CDR2 FQNEAQ (reference sequence). CDR3 in DNA: TGTGCCAGCAGCCCTACACTAGATGAGCAGTTCTTC. It is translated as CASSPTLDEQFF.

This clonotype showed up just a few times. The V call is TRBV6-1, the J call TRBJ1-1, with D unresolved. This CDR3 is 14 amino acids long. CDR1 is MNHNS, CDR2 SASEGT, per germline. The V gene lost 3 bases and the J gene lost 2 bases, with 10 bases spanning the gap. The CDR3 DNA follows: TGTGCCAGCAGTGAGGGCAGTACTAACACTGAAGCTTTCTTT. As protein: CASSEGSTNTEAFF.

V and J are TRBV9 and TRBJ2-7; possible D gene TRBD2, 6 bases. The CDR3 is 15 amino acids. The germline CDR1 and CDR2 sequences are SGDLS and YYNGEE. V gave up 0 bases and J gave up 0 bases, with 10 bases separating them. CDR3 sequence (DNA): TGTGCCAGCAGCGTAGATGCGGGGTCCTCCTACGAGCAGTACTTC. Translated: CASSVDAGSSYEQYF. Full variable domain (rest looked up from reference TRBV9 and TRBJ2-7): DSGVTQTPKHLITATGQRVTLRCSPRSGDLSVYWYQQSLDQGLQFLIQYYNGEERAKGNILERFSAQQFPDLHSELNLSSLELGDSALYFCASSVDAGSSYEQYFGPGTRLTVT.

This clonotype has more than one count but fewer than ten. CDR3 sequence reads: CASSHSPTSLGTGVGYEQYF. The CDR3 bases are TGCGCCAGCAGCCATTCTCCCACCTCACTCGGGACAGGGGTTGGGTACGAGCAGTACTTC. The rearrangement links TRBV4-1 to TRBJ2-7; 10 bases align to TRBD1. Germline assignment: CDR1 MGHRA and CDR2 YSYEKL. The V segment lost 3 bases and the J segment 4 bases; nucleotides outside the gene matches: 21. The CDR3 is 20 residues long.

The chain uses TRBV7-4 and TRBJ1-1; 7 bases agree with TRBD1. Germline loops: CDR1 SGHVT, CDR2 SQSDAQ. The CDR3 consists of 14 residues. Trimming took 5 bases from V and 5 from J; bases not matched to a gene: 8. The CDR3 coding sequence is TGTGCCAGCAGCGACGACAGGGCAGGTACTGAAGCTTTCTTT. This encodes CASSDDRAGTEAFF.

The rearrangement links TRBV15 to TRBJ2-1; 10 bases fit TRBD2. CDR1 is LNHNV and CDR2 is YYDKDF in the germline V gene (reference sequence). The CDR3 is 15 amino acids. V trimming: 6 bases; J trimming: 4 bases; junction bases outside the gene matches: 6. CDR3 sequence (DNA): TGTGCCACCAGGGATAGCGGGGGGTCTTACAATGAGCAGTTCTTC. Translated, it gives CATRDSGGSYNEQFF.

The rearrangement links TRBV4-1 to TRBJ2-5; D might be TRBD2 (7 bases). V shed 0 bases and J shed 5 bases, with 13 bases lying between them. The length of the CDR3 is 15 residues. Germline V gene lookup returns CDR1 MGHRA and CDR2 YSYEKL. This CDR3 reads CASSQEGGPEETQYF. The CDR3 DNA follows: TGCGCCAGCAGCCAAGAGGGGGGGCCGGAGGAGACCCAGTACTTC.

This chain connects TRBV7-7 to TRBJ2-5; D remains ambiguous. The CDR3 extends over 15 amino acids. CDR1 is SSHAT, CDR2 FNYEAQ, per germline (reference sequence). V dropped 4 bases and J dropped 2 bases, with 14 bases sitting between them. CDR3 coding DNA: TGTGCCAGCAGCTCCGGTCATTTCCTACAAGAGACCCAGTACTTC. Its translation: CASSSGHFLQETQYF.

This clonotype has at least ten counts. V usage is TRBV2 and J usage is TRBJ2-1, with unresolved D. This CDR3 spans 14 amino acids. Trimming stripped 7 bases from V and 0 bases from J, with 10 bases between. Germline lookup yields CDR1 SNHLY and CDR2 FYNNEI. Here the CDR3 reads CASKEASSYNEQFF. CDR3 sequence (DNA): TGTGCCAGCAAGGAAGCGAGCTCCTACAATGAGCAGTTCTTC.

In its sample, this clonotype was seen a few times. The genes are TRBV14 and TRBJ1-2, with D unresolved. This CDR3 region has 16 residues. Looked up from germline, CDR1 is SGHDN and CDR2 is FVKESK. Trimming left V 0 bases short and J 5 bases short, with 16 bases between. CDR3 bases: TGTGCCAGCAGCCAAGATCTTGGGCAAATATTATATGGCTACACCTTC. Residues: CASSQDLGQILYGYTF.

V and J are TRBV27 and TRBJ1-6; D is uncertain. Germline CDR1 reads MNHEY; CDR2 reads SMNVEV (reference sequence). The CDR3 spans 15 residues. The V and J ends lost 8 bases and 1 base respectively, with 12 bases between them. The CDR3 region has the DNA TGTGCCAGCGGACCTCCTTTATCCTATAATTCACCCCTCCACTTT. Its protein product is CASGPPLSYNSPLHF.

V gene TRBV18 combines with J gene TRBJ1-5, with unresolved D. Trimming pared 2 bases from V and 5 bases from J, leaving 7 bases between. This CDR3 contains 13 residues. Germline-derived CDR1 and CDR2 are KGHSH and LQKENI. Written as DNA, the CDR3 is TGTGCCAGCTCACCATCCGGGGATCAGCCCCAGCATTTT. This codes for CASSPSGDQPQHF.

The chain combines TRBV4-2 with TRBJ2-3; possible D gene TRBD1, 5 bases. Trimming removed 3 bases at V and 2 bases at J, with 18 bases between. The CDR3 spans 17 residues. CDR1 is LGHNA and CDR2 is YNFKEQ in the germline V gene. The chain's CDR3 is CASSQSRVRVITDTQYF. The CDR3 nucleotides are TGTGCCAGCAGCCAGTCCCGGGTCAGGGTAATCACAGATACGCAGTATTTT.

This sequence joins TRBV4-1 and TRBJ2-7, with a weak D call TRBD1 (6 bases). V lost 3 bases to trimming and J lost 3 bases, with 15 bases between them. The CDR3 covers 15 residues. Germline values: CDR1 MGHRA, CDR2 YSYEKL. The CDR3 sequence: CASSHLSTGLYEQYF. The CDR3 nucleotides are TGCGCCAGCAGCCACCTTTCGACAGGCCTCTACGAGCAGTACTTC.

There are many counts of this clonotype. The rearrangement links TRBV7-2 to TRBJ2-7, with D uncertain. This CDR3 has 13 residues. Deletions cut 6 bases from V and 2 bases from J, with 11 bases between. The germline V gene encodes CDR1 SGHTA and CDR2 FQGNSA. For the CDR3, the DNA is TGTGCCAGCAGTGACTCCGGCACCTACGAGCAGTACTTC. Its protein product is CASSDSGTYEQYF.

This clonotype showed up just a few times. This chain connects TRBV6-1 to TRBJ1-3; D uncertain. This CDR3 comprises 15 residues. The V and J ends lost 6 bases and 4 bases respectively, with 16 bases between them. Germline lookup yields CDR1 MNHNS and CDR2 SASEGT. The CDR3 is CASRSDPAGGNTIYF. The CDR3 nucleotides read TGTGCCAGCAGAAGCGACCCGGCAGGAGGAAACACCATATATTTT.

This clonotype was recorded a few times. The chain joins TRBV11-2 to TRBJ2-1, with a weak D call TRBD1 (6 bases). The CDR3 has 15 residues. Germline V gene sequence: CDR1 SGHAT, CDR2 FQNNGV. V shed 5 bases and J shed 8 bases, with 19 bases lying between them. CDR3 nucleotide sequence: TGTGCCAGCAGCGTATACGGGACACCCGCCGATGAGCAGTTCTTC. As protein: CASSVYGTPADEQFF.

This rearrangement joins TRBV20-1 to TRBJ1-1; D is possibly TRBD1 (5 bases). The ends were cut back, 6 bases at V and 6 bases at J, with 14 bases in the middle. Germline V CDR1 and CDR2: DFQATT, SNEGSKA (reference sequence). The CDR3 extends over 12 amino acids. CDR3 residues: CSAQRGSSEAFF. The CDR3 region has the DNA TGCAGTGCACAACGGGGGTCATCTGAAGCTTTCTTT.

J is TRBJ2-5 and V is TRBV6-6; the D gene is possibly TRBD2 (6 bases). The germline gives CDR1 MNHNY, CDR2 SVGAGI (reference sequence). This CDR3 spans 14 amino acids. V lost 6 bases and J 5 bases, leaving 16 bases between the germline ends. The DNA of the CDR3 is TGTGCCAGCAGCTCCCCAGGGAGGTCGGAGACCCAGTACTTC. Protein sequence: CASSSPGRSETQYF.